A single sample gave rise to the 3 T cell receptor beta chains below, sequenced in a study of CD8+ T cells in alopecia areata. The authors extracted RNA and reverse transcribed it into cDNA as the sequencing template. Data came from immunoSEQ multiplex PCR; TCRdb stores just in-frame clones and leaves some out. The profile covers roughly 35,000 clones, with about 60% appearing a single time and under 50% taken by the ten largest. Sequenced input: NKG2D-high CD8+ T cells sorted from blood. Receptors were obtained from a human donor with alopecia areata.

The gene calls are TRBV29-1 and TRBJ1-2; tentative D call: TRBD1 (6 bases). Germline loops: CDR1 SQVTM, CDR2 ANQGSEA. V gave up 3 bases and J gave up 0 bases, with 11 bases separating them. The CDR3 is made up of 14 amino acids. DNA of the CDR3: TGCAGCGTTGATCAGGGGACCGCTAACTATGGCTACACCTTC. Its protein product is CSVDQGTANYGYTF.

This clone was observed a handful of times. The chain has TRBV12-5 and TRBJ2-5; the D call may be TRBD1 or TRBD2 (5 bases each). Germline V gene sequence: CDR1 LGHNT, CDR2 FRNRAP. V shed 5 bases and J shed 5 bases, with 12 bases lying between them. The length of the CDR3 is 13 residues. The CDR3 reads CASGEAWGETQYF. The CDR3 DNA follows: TGTGCTAGTGGTGAAGCGTGGGGGGAGACCCAGTACTTC.

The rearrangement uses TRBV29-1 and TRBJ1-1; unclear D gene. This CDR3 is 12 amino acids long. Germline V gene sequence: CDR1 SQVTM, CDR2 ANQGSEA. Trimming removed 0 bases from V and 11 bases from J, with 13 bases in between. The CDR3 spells CSVEDLPTGAFF. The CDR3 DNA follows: TGCAGCGTTGAAGATCTGCCTACGGGGGCTTTCTTT. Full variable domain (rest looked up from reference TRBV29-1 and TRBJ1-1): SAVISQKPSRDICQRGTSLTIQCQVDSQVTMMFWYRQQPGQSLTLIATANQGSEATYESGFVIDKFPISRPNLTFSTLTVSNMSPEDSSIYLCSVEDLPTGAFFGQGTRLTVV.